Sample share makes the clone carrying this TCR beta chain medium-sized (0.01 to 0.1%). This sample is drawn from a study of Ad26.COV2.S vaccination and SARS-CoV-2 variants. Treatment specified: approximately 18 received Ad26.COV2.S at low or high dose, single or two shots; about 5 received placebo; per-sample allocation not given. Sampling was performed 63 days after the first vaccine or placebo injection. An Ad26 vector carrying the Wuhan-strain SARS-CoV-2 spike served as the vaccine. Measured with immunoSEQ multiplex PCR; TCRdb has only the in-frame clones, and not every one. This sample carries under 600,000 clones, roughly nine tenths of them seen once, and the ten largest clones take 1.5% to 2%. After removal of 0 bases from V and 4 bases from J, the junction contained 12 bases not matched to a gene. The CDR3 consists of 18 residues. Germline V CDR1 and CDR2: KGHSH, LQKENI.

The chain joins TRBV18 to TRBJ2-5, with 9 bases fitting TRBD1. The source material was peripheral blood, sampled in a trial of Ad26.COV2.S vaccine versus placebo. The source is a person aged 18-65 years who received the Ad26.COV2.S COVID-19 vaccine or a placebo. CDR3 sequence (DNA): TGTGCCAGCTCACCACCGATTGGATTGGGACAGGGTAGAGAGACCCAGTACTTC. It encodes CASSPPIGLGQGRETQYF.